One TCR beta chain is described in this entry. Its antigen remains unknown. A read error may produce the germline difference seen at one junction end. The CDR3 has 12 residues. Germline V gene lookup returns CDR1 SGHRS and CDR2 YFSETQ. The sample comes from a study of radiotherapy plus CTLA-4 blockade in lung cancer. Overall study findings and caveats: In blood, after radiotherapy plus ipilimumab, tumor-derived TCR clones expanded.

The protocol was immunoSEQ multiplex PCR, while the TCRdb copy is restricted to in-frame clones and leaves out a portion. The sample records approximately 99,000 clones, around nine tenths being singletons. The chain uses TRBV5-1 and TRBJ2-1; D may be TRBD2 (5 bases). The sequence derives from a human donor with non-small cell lung cancer that progressed on radiotherapy plus ipilimumab. This specimen consisted of peripheral blood, obtained from a patient treated with radiotherapy plus ipilimumab. This CDR3 reads CASSSLGREAVF. Written as DNA, the CDR3 is TGCGCCAGCAGCTCCCTAGGACGGGAAGCGGTCTTC.